A selection of T cell receptor beta chains follows, all from one sample in a study of blood T cell repertoires in COVID-19. Assay used: immunoSEQ multiplex PCR; TCRdb lists only in-frame clones, some missing. The data show about 300,000 clones, roughly 86% seen once. Source material: peripheral blood. All receptors derive from a woman aged 25 to 39 with COVID-19, enrolled during active disease. Both conserved end residues are part of each CDR3. The D gene is left open where the match is weak. Clone size is given for some rows only: seen once, a few or many times, or a class if the clone is expanded.

size	J	V	D	CDR3	DNA
NA	TRBJ2-7	TRBV24-1	TRBD1	CATSDAPWDRGLDEQYF	TGTGCCACCAGTGACGCGCCGTGGGACAGGGGGCTAGACGAGCAGTACTTC
NA	TRBJ1-5	TRBV30	NA	CAWSTSWDGSQHF	TGTGCCTGGAGTACTAGCTGGGACGGGTCCCAGCATTTT
NA	TRBJ1-5	TRBV3-1/TRBV3-2	TRBD1	CASSQGQGASNQPQHF	TGTGCCAGCAGCCAAGGACAGGGGGCGAGCAATCAGCCCCAGCATTTT
NA	TRBJ2-2	TRBV9	TRBD2	CASSVGLAGTTGELFF	TGTGCCAGCAGCGTAGGGTTAGCGGGGACCACCGGGGAGCTGTTTTTT
NA	TRBJ2-1	TRBV5-1	NA	CASSLVTHNEQFF	TGCGCCAGCAGCTTGGTTACTCACAATGAGCAGTTCTTC
NA	TRBJ1-1	TRBV5-4	TRBD1	CASSYRGRVPAFF	TGTGCCAGCAGCTATAGGGGGCGAGTACCGGCTTTCTTT
NA	TRBJ2-1	TRBV7-2	TRBD2	CASSLSGSGGAHEQFF	TGTGCCAGCAGCTTAAGTGGTAGCGGGGGGGCCCATGAGCAGTTCTTC
NA	TRBJ2-3	TRBV11-3	NA	CASSSLDPSQYF	TGTGCCAGCAGCTCACTAGACCCCTCGCAGTATTTT
NA	TRBJ1-5	TRBV7-8	TRBD1	CASSFGQGRHQPQHF	TGTGCCAGCAGCTTCGGACAGGGAAGACATCAGCCCCAGCATTTT
once	TRBJ1-3	TRBV2	NA	CASSAWADSGNTIYF	TGTGCCAGCAGTGCCTGGGCCGACTCTGGAAACACCATATATTTT
NA	TRBJ1-3	TRBV7-9	NA	CASQRRTENTIYF	TGTGCCAGCCAACGGAGAACTGAAAACACCATATATTTT
NA	TRBJ1-6	TRBV7-8	TRBD1	CASSDGGQRSGSPLHF	TGTGCCAGCAGCGACGGGGGACAGAGATCCGGTTCACCCCTCCACTTT
NA	TRBJ1-4	TRBV7-9	NA	CASSLGGNEKLFF	TGTGCCAGCAGCTTAGGCGGGAATGAAAAACTGTTTTTT
NA	TRBJ1-6	TRBV4-1	NA	CASSQESRAGSPLHF	TGCGCCAGCAGCCAAGAAAGCAGGGCCGGTTCACCCCTCCACTTT
NA	TRBJ2-3	TRBV6-5	NA	CASGAPGTDTQYF	TGTGCCAGCGGGGCCCCAGGGACAGATACGCAGTATTTT
NA	TRBJ2-3	TRBV9	TRBD2	CASSASRTSVIFHDTQYF	TGTGCCAGCAGCGCATCCCGGACTAGCGTTATCTTCCATGATACGCAGTATTTT
NA	TRBJ1-2	TRBV7-2	TRBD1	CASSGQGAVVGYTF	TGTGCCAGCAGCGGACAGGGGGCGGTGGTTGGCTACACCTTC
NA	TRBJ1-2	TRBV5-1	NA	CASSPGKDGYTF	TGCGCCAGCAGTCCAGGGAAGGATGGCTACACCTTC
NA	TRBJ1-2	TRBV27	NA	CASSLSRTDGYTF	TGTGCCAGCAGTTTATCGCGGACTGATGGCTACACCTTC
NA	TRBJ1-5	TRBV28	NA	CASSSAGINQPQHF	TGTGCCAGCAGTTCCGCAGGGATCAATCAGCCCCAGCATTTT
NA	TRBJ2-2	TRBV24-1	TRBD1	CATSDLDRGATGELFF	TGTGCCACCAGTGATTTGGACAGGGGGGCCACCGGGGAGCTGTTTTTT
NA	TRBJ2-5	TRBV2	TRBD2	CASKGTNQETQYF	TGTGCCAGCAAAGGGACTAATCAAGAGACCCAGTACTTC
NA	TRBJ1-1	TRBV6-6	TRBD1	CASQRGGWGTEAFF	TGTGCCAGCCAAAGAGGGGGCTGGGGGACTGAAGCTTTCTTT
NA	TRBJ2-7	TRBV5-5	TRBD2	CASSPAAGASYEQYF	TGTGCCAGCAGCCCTGCAGCGGGGGCCTCCTACGAGCAGTACTTC
NA	TRBJ1-5	TRBV19	NA	CASSWTEYSNQPQHF	TGTGCCAGTAGTTGGACAGAATATAGCAATCAGCCCCAGCATTTT
NA	TRBJ2-3	TRBV19	TRBD2	CASRGDGSSGGKNTQYF	TGTGCCAGTAGGGGAGATGGGAGTAGCGGGGGGAAAAATACGCAGTATTTT
NA	TRBJ1-1	TRBV4-1	NA	CASSSTGGSTEAFF	TGCGCCAGCAGCTCAACCGGCGGGAGCACTGAAGCTTTCTTT
NA	TRBJ2-3	TRBV6-5	NA	CATGRGALSTDTQYF	TGTGCCACAGGTCGGGGGGCGCTTAGCACAGATACGCAGTATTTT
few	TRBJ2-7	TRBV11-3	NA	CASSLGGGAYEQYF	TGTGCCAGCAGCCTAGGTGGGGGCGCCTACGAGCAGTACTTC
NA	TRBJ1-1	TRBV7-9	NA	CASSSPGGTNTEAFF	TGTGCCAGCAGCTCCCCGGGGGGGACGAACACTGAAGCTTTCTTT
once	TRBJ1-3	TRBV18	NA	CASSPHQGPRDTIYF	TGTGCCAGCTCACCACATCAGGGGCCCCGCGACACCATATATTTT
NA	TRBJ2-5	TRBV4-2	TRBD2	CASSQAGSGVARETQYF	TGTGCCAGCAGCCAAGCGGGTAGCGGGGTAGCTAGAGAGACCCAGTACTTC
NA	TRBJ1-5	TRBV11-2	NA	CASSLGHGGYQPQHF	TGTGCCAGCAGCTTAGGGCACGGGGGATATCAGCCCCAGCATTTT
NA	TRBJ1-1	TRBV6-5	NA	CASSRGRMTEAFF	TGTGCCAGCAGCCGCGGGAGAATGACTGAAGCTTTCTTT
NA	TRBJ2-7	TRBV11-3	TRBD2	CASSLGHSSGGAYEQYF	TGTGCCAGCAGCTTAGGCCACTCTAGCGGGGGGGCTTACGAGCAGTACTTC
NA	TRBJ2-3	TRBV19	NA	CASSFRQAGTDTQYF	TGTGCCAGTAGTTTCAGACAGGCCGGCACAGATACGCAGTATTTT
NA	TRBJ2-6	TRBV30	NA	CAWMGGTGANVLTF	TGTGCCTGGATGGGGGGTACCGGGGCCAACGTCCTGACTTTC
NA	TRBJ1-1	TRBV7-9	TRBD1	CASSFRQGLENTEAFF	TGTGCCAGCAGCTTCAGACAGGGTCTTGAGAACACTGAAGCTTTCTTT
few	TRBJ1-5	TRBV19	TRBD1	CASTVGTGGNQPQHF	TGTGCCAGTACCGTGGGGACAGGTGGCAATCAGCCCCAGCATTTT
NA	TRBJ1-2	TRBV28	NA	CASTLPGVYGYTF	TGTGCCAGCACCCTTCCAGGCGTCTATGGCTACACCTTC
NA	TRBJ2-4	TRBV11-3	NA	CASSLGQRNIQYF	TGTGCCAGCAGCCTCGGACAGCGAAACATTCAGTACTTC
once	TRBJ1-4	TRBV18	NA	CASSPQKGGVNEKLFF	TGTGCCAGCTCACCGCAGAAAGGGGGTGTGAATGAAAAACTGTTTTTT
NA	TRBJ2-1	TRBV7-2	TRBD2	CASSLRAGGPHEQFF	TGTGCCAGCAGCCTCCGGGCGGGGGGGCCGCATGAGCAGTTCTTC
NA	TRBJ1-6	TRBV18	TRBD1	CASSPGQGNSPLHF	TGTGCCAGCTCACCGGGACAGGGGAATTCACCCCTCCACTTT
NA	TRBJ2-1	TRBV6-2/TRBV6-3	TRBD2	CASSKASGGASYNEQFF	TGTGCCAGCAGTAAAGCCAGCGGGGGGGCCTCCTACAATGAGCAGTTCTTC
NA	TRBJ1-5	TRBV28	NA	CASSPWGGNQPQHF	TGTGCCAGCAGCCCCTGGGGGGGCAATCAGCCCCAGCATTTT
NA	TRBJ2-1	TRBV29-1	NA	CSVGTRDNMYNEQFF	TGCAGCGTTGGCACCCGGGATAATATGTACAATGAGCAGTTCTTC
once	TRBJ1-3	TRBV7-8	NA	CASSLGTVVSGNTIYF	TGTGCCAGCAGCTTAGGGACAGTGGTCTCTGGAAACACCATATATTTT
NA	TRBJ1-2	TRBV10-2	NA	CASRAGLGGYTF	TGCGCCAGCAGAGCAGGGCTGGGCGGCTACACCTTC
NA	TRBJ1-2	TRBV7-8	TRBD1	CASSLTGGPGYTF	TGTGCCAGCAGCTTGACAGGGGGCCCTGGCTACACCTTC